This T cell receptor (beta chain) came from a study of T cells in Graves' hyperthyroidism and ophthalmopathy. This clonotype has a handful of counts. TCR beta CDR3 sequences were amplified from RNA transcripts. HTBI primers were the set used in a first-round RT-PCR of the TCR CDR3. Using its own MiXCR run on the multiplex PCR reads, TCRdb lists one record per CDR3 protein. The sample carries roughly 350,000 distinct CDR3 sequences, around 15% recorded once. Fresh peripheral blood, around 10 ml of it, supplied the PBMCs. This CDR3 spans 16 amino acids. Germline CDR1 is SGHRS and CDR2 is YFSETQ. Germline trimming cut 3 bases from V and 0 bases from J; bases unmatched to any gene: 8.

This receptor was taken from a woman in her 40s with Graves' ophthalmopathy. This chain connects TRBV5-1 to TRBJ1-1; 7 nucleotides align to TRBD1. The sample consisted of blood. The CDR3 region has the DNA TGCGCCAGCAGCTCGCCCTCCGGGACAGTGAACACTGAAGCTTTCTTT. This sequence encodes CASSSPSGTVNTEAFF.